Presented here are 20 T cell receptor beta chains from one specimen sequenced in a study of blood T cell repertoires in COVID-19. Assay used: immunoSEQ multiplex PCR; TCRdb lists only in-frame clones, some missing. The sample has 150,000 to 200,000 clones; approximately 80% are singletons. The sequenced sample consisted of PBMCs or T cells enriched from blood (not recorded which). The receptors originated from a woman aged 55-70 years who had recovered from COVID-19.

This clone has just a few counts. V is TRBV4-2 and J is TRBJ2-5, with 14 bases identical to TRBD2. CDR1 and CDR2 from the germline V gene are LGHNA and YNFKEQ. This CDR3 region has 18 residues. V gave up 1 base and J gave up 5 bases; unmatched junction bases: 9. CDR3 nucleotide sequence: TGTGCCAGCAGCCAAGGACTAGCGGGGGGGCATGCCATGGAGACCCAGTACTTC. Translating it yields CASSQGLAGGHAMETQYF.

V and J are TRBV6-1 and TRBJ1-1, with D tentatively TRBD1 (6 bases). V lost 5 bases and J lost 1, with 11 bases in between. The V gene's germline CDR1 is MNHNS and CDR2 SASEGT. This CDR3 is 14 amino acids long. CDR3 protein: CASSLQGANTEAFF. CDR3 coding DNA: TGTGCCAGCAGTTTACAGGGCGCGAACACTGAAGCTTTCTTT.

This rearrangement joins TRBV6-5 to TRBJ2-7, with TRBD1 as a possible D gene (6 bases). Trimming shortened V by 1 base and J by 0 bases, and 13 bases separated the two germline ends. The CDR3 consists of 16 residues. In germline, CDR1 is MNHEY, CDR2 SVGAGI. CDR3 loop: CASSYFLQGNSYEQYF. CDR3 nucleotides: TGTGCCAGCAGTTACTTCTTGCAGGGGAACTCCTACGAGCAGTACTTC.

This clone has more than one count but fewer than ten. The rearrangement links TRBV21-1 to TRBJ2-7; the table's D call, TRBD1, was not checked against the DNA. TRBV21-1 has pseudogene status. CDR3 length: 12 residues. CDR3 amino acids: CASSPDRDEQYF. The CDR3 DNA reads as TGTGCCAGCAGCCCTGACAGGGACGAGCAGTACTTC.

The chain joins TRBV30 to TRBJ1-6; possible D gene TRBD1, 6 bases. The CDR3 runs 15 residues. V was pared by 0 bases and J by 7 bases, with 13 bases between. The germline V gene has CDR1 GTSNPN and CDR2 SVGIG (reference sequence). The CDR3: CAWSVGGVPNSPLHF. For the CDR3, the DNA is TGTGCCTGGAGTGTAGGGGGGGTCCCGAATTCACCCCTCCACTTT.

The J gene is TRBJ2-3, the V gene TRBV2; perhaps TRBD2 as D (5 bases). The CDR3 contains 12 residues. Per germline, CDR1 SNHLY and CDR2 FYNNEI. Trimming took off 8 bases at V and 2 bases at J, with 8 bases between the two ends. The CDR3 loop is CASRRATDTQYF. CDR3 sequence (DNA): TGTGCCAGCCGGCGGGCCACAGATACGCAGTATTTT.

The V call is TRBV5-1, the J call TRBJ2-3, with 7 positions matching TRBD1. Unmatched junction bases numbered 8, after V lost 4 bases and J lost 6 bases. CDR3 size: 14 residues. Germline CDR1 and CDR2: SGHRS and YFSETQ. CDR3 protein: CASSQGQRADTQYF. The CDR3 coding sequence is TGCGCCAGCAGCCAGGGACAGCGAGCCGATACGCAGTATTTT.

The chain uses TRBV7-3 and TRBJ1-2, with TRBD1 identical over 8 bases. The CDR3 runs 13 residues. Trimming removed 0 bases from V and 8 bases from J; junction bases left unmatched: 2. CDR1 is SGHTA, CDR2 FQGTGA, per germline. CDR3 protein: CASSLTTGVGYTF. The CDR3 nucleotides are TGTGCCAGCAGCTTAACGACAGGGGTAGGCTACACCTTC.

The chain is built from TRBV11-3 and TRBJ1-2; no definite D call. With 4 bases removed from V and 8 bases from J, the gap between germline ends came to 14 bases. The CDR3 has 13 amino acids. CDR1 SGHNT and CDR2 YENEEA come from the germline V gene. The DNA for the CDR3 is TGTGCCAGCAGCTCGATTACCTTAAGCGGCTACACCTTC. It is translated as CASSSITLSGYTF.

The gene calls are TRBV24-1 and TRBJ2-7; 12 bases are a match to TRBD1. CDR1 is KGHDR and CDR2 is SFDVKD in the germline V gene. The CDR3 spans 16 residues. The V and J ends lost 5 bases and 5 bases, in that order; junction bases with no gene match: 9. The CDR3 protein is CATSARLGTGGHEQYF. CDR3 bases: TGTGCCACCAGTGCTCGACTGGGGACAGGGGGCCACGAGCAGTACTTC.

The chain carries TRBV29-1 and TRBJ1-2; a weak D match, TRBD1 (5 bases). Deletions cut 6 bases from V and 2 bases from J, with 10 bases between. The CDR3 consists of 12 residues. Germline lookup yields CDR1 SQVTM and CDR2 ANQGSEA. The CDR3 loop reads CSVGGRNYGYTF. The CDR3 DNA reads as TGCAGCGTGGGGGGGAGGAACTATGGCTACACCTTC.

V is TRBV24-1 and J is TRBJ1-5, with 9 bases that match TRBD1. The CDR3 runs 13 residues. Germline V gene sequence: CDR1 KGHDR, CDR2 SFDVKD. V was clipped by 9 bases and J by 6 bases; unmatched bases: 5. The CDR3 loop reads CATLQGASQPQHF. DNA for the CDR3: TGTGCCACCTTACAGGGGGCGAGTCAGCCCCAGCATTTT.

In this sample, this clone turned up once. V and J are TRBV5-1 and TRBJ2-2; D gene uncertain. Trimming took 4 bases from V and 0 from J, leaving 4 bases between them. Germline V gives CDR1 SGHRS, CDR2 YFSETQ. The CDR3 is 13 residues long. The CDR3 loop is CASSRANTGELFF. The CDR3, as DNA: TGCGCCAGCAGCCGCGCGAACACCGGGGAGCTGTTTTTT.

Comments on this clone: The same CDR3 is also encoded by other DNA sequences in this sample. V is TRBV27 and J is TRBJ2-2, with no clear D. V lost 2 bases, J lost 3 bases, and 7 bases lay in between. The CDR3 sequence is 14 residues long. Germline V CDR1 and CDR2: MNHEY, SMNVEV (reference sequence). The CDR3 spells CASSLLADTGELFF. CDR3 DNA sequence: TGTGCCAGCAGTTTACTGGCGGACACCGGGGAGCTGTTTTTT.

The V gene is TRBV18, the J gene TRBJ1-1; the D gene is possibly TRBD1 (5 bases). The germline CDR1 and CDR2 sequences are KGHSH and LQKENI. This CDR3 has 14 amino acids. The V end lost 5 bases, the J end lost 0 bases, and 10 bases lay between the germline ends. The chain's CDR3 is CASSKGQMNTEAFF. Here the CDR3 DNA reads TGTGCCAGCTCAAAGGGGCAAATGAACACTGAAGCTTTCTTT.

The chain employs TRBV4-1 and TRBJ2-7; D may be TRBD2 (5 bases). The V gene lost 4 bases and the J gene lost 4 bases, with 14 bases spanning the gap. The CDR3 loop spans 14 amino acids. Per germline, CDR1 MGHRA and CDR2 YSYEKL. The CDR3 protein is CASSLNEGRYEQYF. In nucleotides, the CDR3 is TGCGCCAGCAGCCTGAACGAGGGTAGATACGAGCAGTACTTC.

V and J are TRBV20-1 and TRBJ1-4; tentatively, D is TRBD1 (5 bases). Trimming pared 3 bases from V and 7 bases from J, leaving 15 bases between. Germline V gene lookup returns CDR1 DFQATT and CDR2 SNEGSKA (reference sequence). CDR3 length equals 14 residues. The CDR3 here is CSASAGGPFEKLFF. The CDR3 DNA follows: TGCAGTGCTAGTGCGGGGGGTCCTTTTGAAAAACTGTTTTTT.

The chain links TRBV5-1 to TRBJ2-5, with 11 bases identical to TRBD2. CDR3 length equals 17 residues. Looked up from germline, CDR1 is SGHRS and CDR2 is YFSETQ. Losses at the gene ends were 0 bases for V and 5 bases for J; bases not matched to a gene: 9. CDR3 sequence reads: CASSLVLAGGRGETQYF. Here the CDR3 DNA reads TGCGCCAGCAGCTTGGTGCTAGCGGGAGGCCGGGGGGAGACCCAGTACTTC.

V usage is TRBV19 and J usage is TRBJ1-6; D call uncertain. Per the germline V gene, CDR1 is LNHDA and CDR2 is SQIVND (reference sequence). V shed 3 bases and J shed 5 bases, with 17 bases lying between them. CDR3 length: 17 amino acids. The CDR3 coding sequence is TGTGCCAGTAGTATGGCGGTGATGGGTTCCGATAATTCACCCCTCCACTTT. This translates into CASSMAVMGSDNSPLHF.

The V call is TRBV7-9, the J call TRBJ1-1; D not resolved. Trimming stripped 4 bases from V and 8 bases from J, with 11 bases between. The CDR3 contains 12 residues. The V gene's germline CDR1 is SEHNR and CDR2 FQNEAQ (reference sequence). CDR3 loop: CASSYREHEAFF. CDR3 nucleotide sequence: TGTGCCAGCAGCTACCGGGAGCACGAAGCTTTCTTT.